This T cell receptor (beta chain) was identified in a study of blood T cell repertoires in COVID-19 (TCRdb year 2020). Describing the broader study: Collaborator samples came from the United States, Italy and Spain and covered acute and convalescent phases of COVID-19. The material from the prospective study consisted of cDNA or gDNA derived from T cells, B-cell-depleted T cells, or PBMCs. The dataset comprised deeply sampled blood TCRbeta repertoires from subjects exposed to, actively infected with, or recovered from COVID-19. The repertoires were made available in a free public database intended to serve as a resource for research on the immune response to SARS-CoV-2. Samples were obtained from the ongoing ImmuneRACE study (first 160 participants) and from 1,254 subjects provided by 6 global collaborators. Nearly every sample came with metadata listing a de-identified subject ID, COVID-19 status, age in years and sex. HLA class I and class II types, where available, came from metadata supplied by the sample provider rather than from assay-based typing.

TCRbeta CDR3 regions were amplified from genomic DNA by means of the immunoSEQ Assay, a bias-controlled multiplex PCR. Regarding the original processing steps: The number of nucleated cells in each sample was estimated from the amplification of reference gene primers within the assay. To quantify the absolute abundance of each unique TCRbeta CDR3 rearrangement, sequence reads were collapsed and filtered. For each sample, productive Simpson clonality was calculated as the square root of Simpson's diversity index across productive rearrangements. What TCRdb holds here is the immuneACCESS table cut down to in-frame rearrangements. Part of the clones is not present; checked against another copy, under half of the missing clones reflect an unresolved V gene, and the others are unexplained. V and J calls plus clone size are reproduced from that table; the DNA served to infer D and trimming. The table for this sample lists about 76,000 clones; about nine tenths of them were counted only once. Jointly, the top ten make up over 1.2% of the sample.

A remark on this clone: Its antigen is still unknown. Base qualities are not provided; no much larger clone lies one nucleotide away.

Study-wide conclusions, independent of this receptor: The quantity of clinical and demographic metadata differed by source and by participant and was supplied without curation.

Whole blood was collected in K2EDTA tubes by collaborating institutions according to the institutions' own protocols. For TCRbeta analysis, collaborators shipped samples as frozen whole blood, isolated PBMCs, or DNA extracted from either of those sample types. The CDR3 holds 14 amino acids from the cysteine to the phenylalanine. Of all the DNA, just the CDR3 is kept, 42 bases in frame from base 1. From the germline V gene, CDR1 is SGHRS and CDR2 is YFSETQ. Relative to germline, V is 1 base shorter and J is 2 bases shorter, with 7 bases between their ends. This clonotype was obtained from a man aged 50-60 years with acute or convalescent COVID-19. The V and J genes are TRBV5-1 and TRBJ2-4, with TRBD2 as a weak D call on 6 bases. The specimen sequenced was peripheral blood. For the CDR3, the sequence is CASSLRESKNIQYF. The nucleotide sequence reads TGCGCCAGCAGCTTGCGGGAGTCCAAAAACATTCAGTACTTC.